Below are 17 T cell receptor beta chains sequenced from a single sample in a study of shared clonotypes between healthy human individuals. Sequenced by immunoSEQ multiplex PCR; TCRdb stores in-frame clones only, minus some. The table has around 2,000,000 clones, just under 95% seen once. CD45RO-negative, CCR7-positively selected cells formed the naive CD8 fraction, excluding terminally differentiated effector memory CD45RA+ cells. Sequenced material: naive CD8+ T cells sorted from blood. These receptors all come from a man aged 18 to 30 in good health.

The V and J genes are TRBV7-9 and TRBJ2-7, with D unclear. CDR1 is SEHNR and CDR2 is FQNEAQ in the germline V gene (reference sequence). There are 13 residues in the CDR3. V was pared by 6 bases and J by 4 bases, with 13 bases between. The CDR3 sequence is CASRTSASYEQYF. Written as DNA, the CDR3 is TGTGCCAGCAGAACCTCGGCATCTTACGAGCAGTACTTC.

This chain joins TRBV19 and TRBJ1-1; D ambiguous. V was shortened by 2 bases and J by 2 bases, with 6 bases between the two germline ends. Per the germline V gene, CDR1 is LNHDA and CDR2 is SQIVND (reference sequence). The CDR3 has 13 residues. CDR3 amino acids: CASSIRANTEAFF. CDR3 coding DNA: TGTGCCAGTAGTATAAGGGCAAACACTGAAGCTTTCTTT.

The V call is TRBV6-1, the J call TRBJ2-7; 7 bases fit TRBD1. Germline V gene sequence: CDR1 MNHNS, CDR2 SASEGT. The V gene end was trimmed by 9 bases and the J gene end by 3 bases; junction bases not matched to a gene: 11. The CDR3 spans 14 residues. This CDR3 reads CASIDRAGFYEQYF. As DNA, the CDR3 is TGTGCCAGTATTGACAGGGCCGGTTTCTACGAGCAGTACTTC.

The V call is TRBV6-5, the J call TRBJ1-5; D gene uncertain. Between the trimmed V and J ends, which lost 7 bases and 7 bases, there was a span of 14 bases. There are 13 residues in the CDR3. From germline, CDR1 is MNHEY and CDR2 SVGAGI. The CDR3: CASNGGPGQPQHF. Here the CDR3 DNA reads TGTGCCAGCAATGGAGGGCCAGGCCAGCCCCAGCATTTT.

The CDR3 DNA reads as TGTCCCCCCGAAGCGGGGCCAAACAATGAGCAGTTCTTC. Translation: CPPEAGPNNEQFF. The V gene is TRBV25-1, the J gene TRBJ2-1; TRBD2 matches 7 bases. Germline V CDR1 and CDR2: MGHDK, SYGVNS. The CDR3 contains 13 residues.

Only a few counts were recorded for this clone. The rearrangement links TRBV7-8 to TRBJ2-5, with TRBD1 identical over 7 bases. The junction had 9 bases not matched to a gene; V was cut back by 5 bases and J by 0 bases. This CDR3 comprises 16 residues. Per germline, CDR1 SGHVS and CDR2 FQNEAQ. The CDR3 DNA sequence: TGTGCCAGCAGCCCCGGGACAGCATTTTACCAAGAGACCCAGTACTTC. This translates into CASSPGTAFYQETQYF.

This clone was recorded only once. Other DNA sequences in the same sample also yield this CDR3. The chain is built from TRBV27 and TRBJ1-1; D ambiguous. With 0 bases removed from V and 1 base from J, the gap between germline ends came to 6 bases. The V gene's germline CDR1 is MNHEY and CDR2 SMNVEV (reference sequence). CDR3 length: 14 residues. The CDR3 reads CASSLSPGNTEAFF. The CDR3 coding sequence is TGTGCCAGCAGTTTATCCCCAGGGAACACTGAAGCTTTCTTT.

The chain combines TRBV7-9 with TRBJ2-4; D uncertain. Trimming pared 1 base from V and 5 bases from J, leaving 3 bases between. Germline assignment: CDR1 SEHNR and CDR2 FQNEAQ (reference sequence). This CDR3 region has 12 residues. CDR3 in DNA: TGTGCCAGCAGCTTAGACCAAAACATTCAGTACTTC. It translates to CASSLDQNIQYF.

The genes are TRBV6-1 and TRBJ2-7; no reliable D call. This CDR3 comprises 19 residues. The V and J ends lost 1 base and 3 bases respectively, with 25 bases between them. Looked up from germline, CDR1 is MNHNS and CDR2 is SASEGT. The CDR3 here is CASSEVNGPFPLVDYEQYF. The CDR3 DNA follows: TGTGCCAGCAGTGAAGTTAACGGACCTTTCCCCCTGGTGGACTACGAGCAGTACTTC.

J is TRBJ1-3 and V is TRBV6-6; no definite D call. Trimming took off 8 bases at V and 0 bases at J, with 17 bases between the two ends. Germline V lookup: CDR1 MNHNY, CDR2 SVGAGI (reference sequence). The CDR3 is 16 residues long. This chain's CDR3 is CASVSPASPSGNTIYF. Here the CDR3 DNA reads TGTGCCAGCGTTTCTCCAGCCTCGCCCTCTGGAAACACCATATATTTT.

The J gene is TRBJ2-5, the V gene TRBV4-1; D might be TRBD2 (6 bases). V was trimmed by 0 bases and J by 1 base, leaving 12 bases between them. Germline CDR1 is MGHRA and CDR2 is YSYEKL. This CDR3 is built from 16 residues. The chain's CDR3 is CASSQDLDSGQETQYF. In DNA, the CDR3 is TGCGCCAGCAGCCAAGATCTGGATAGCGGCCAAGAGACCCAGTACTTC.

The chain uses TRBV28 and TRBJ2-7; 12 nucleotides match TRBD2. With 3 bases clipped from V and 7 bases from J, the junction kept 7 bases outside the gene matches. This CDR3 has 15 residues. CDR1 is MDHEN, CDR2 SYDVKM, per germline. The CDR3 region is CASSLKLAGGREQYF. The CDR3 nucleotides are TGTGCCAGCAGTTTGAAGCTAGCGGGGGGGCGGGAGCAGTACTTC. Filled out from reference TRBV28 and TRBJ2-7, the complete variable domain reads DVKVTQSSRYLVKRTGEKVFLECVQDMDHENMFWYRQDPGLGLRLIYFSYDVKMKEKGDIPEGYSVSREKKERFSLILESASTNQTSMYLCASSLKLAGGREQYFGPGTRLTVT.

The V call is TRBV9, the J call TRBJ2-7; TRBD1 or TRBD2 may be the D gene (5 bases each). V was clipped by 4 bases and J by 4 bases, with 12 bases between them. Germline values: CDR1 SGDLS, CDR2 YYNGEE. CDR3 length: 13 residues. CDR3 amino acids: CASSFRDGYEQYF. The DNA for the CDR3 is TGTGCCAGCAGCTTCAGGGACGGATACGAGCAGTACTTC.

The V and J genes are TRBV20-1 and TRBJ1-1; D remains ambiguous. V was clipped by 4 bases and J by 2 bases, with 5 bases between them. The CDR3 is made up of 11 amino acids. Germline V gene sequence: CDR1 DFQATT, CDR2 SNEGSKA (reference sequence). CDR3 loop: CSAIDNTEAFF. CDR3 coding DNA: TGCAGTGCTATTGACAACACTGAAGCTTTCTTT.

V and J are TRBV6-1 and TRBJ2-7, with 9 bases aligning to TRBD1. CDR1 is MNHNS, CDR2 SASEGT, per germline. CDR3 size: 15 residues. Trimming at V came to 1 base and at J to 2 bases, leaving 3 bases not matched to a gene. The chain's CDR3 is CASSEDGTGPYEQYF. The CDR3 region has the DNA TGTGCCAGCAGTGAAGACGGGACAGGGCCCTACGAGCAGTACTTC.

V gene TRBV4-3 combines with J gene TRBJ1-5, with D possibly TRBD1 on 5 matching bases. The V gene's germline CDR1 is LGHNA and CDR2 YSLEER. V was pared by 4 bases and J by 2 bases, with 12 bases between. CDR3 size: 15 residues. The DNA of the CDR3 is TGCGCCAGCAGCCGCCTCCGGGACGGCAATCAGCCCCAGCATTTT. Residues: CASSRLRDGNQPQHF.

The genes are TRBV5-1 and TRBJ2-5, with D tentatively TRBD1 (5 bases). With 0 bases removed from V and 5 bases from J, the gap between germline ends came to 17 bases. The CDR3 spans 16 residues. Germline V CDR1 and CDR2: SGHRS, YFSETQ. In DNA form, the CDR3 reads TGCGCCAGCAGCTTGGGGCAGGGCTTTATTTGGGAGACCCAGTACTTC. Protein: CASSLGQGFIWETQYF.